One and the same sample provided the 22 T cell receptor beta chains below, sequenced in a study of CXCR3-negative and CXCR3-positive naive CD8 T cells. Study-wide points: Hydrophobicity of TRB CDR3s was greater in CXCR3-positive naive cells than in CXCR3-negative naive cells.

Carrying UMI labels, the TRB cDNA libraries were prepared through 5' RACE. Following a re-call of the 5' RACE reads, TCRdb has one entry per CDR3 protein and lacks DNA. The table for this sample gives tens of thousands of distinct CDR3 sequences. These receptors lack a known antigen. Sequenced: naive CXCR3+ CD8+ T cells from blood. Indicated subset: CD45RO-CCR7+CD27+CD95- naive CD8+ T cells expressing CXCR3 (TNR3+). The receptors were gathered from a human donor in good health. Some clones in this sample may be carry-over from other donors' samples.

This chain links TRBV28 with TRBJ2-3; TCRdb calls TRBD2, which cannot be checked without DNA. The CDR3 consists of 17 residues. Germline CDR1 is MDHEN and CDR2 is SYDVKM. Here the CDR3 reads CASSTPQYSGYTDTQYF.

This chain joins TRBV7-6 and TRBJ2-1; without DNA, the TCRdb call of TRBD2 cannot be checked. CDR1 is SGHVS, CDR2 FNYEAQ, per germline. This CDR3 comprises 15 residues. The CDR3 sequence is CASSFLADSYNEQFF. Based on the CDR3 plus reference TRBV7-6 and TRBJ2-1, the full variable domain is GAGVSQSPRYKVTKRGQDVALRCDPISGHVSLYWYRQALGQGPEFLTYFNYEAQQDKSGLPNDRFSAERPEGSISTLTIQRTEQRDSAMYRCASSFLADSYNEQFFGPGTRLTVL.

The V and J genes are TRBV14 and TRBJ2-1; TCRdb designates TRBD1, a call that cannot be tested without DNA. Germline V lookup: CDR1 SGHDN, CDR2 FVKESK. The CDR3 has 12 amino acids. The CDR3 reads CASSPPGREQFF.

The V and J genes are TRBV12-3 or TRBV12-4 and TRBJ2-7; TCRdb calls TRBD1, which cannot be checked without DNA. There are 14 residues in the CDR3. The CDR3 reads CASSLGDGRYEQYF.

V and J are TRBV12-3 or TRBV12-4 and TRBJ2-2; the D call from TCRdb, TRBD1, cannot be confirmed without DNA. The CDR3 spans 16 residues. CDR3: CASSGYREIRPGELFF.

The CDR3 here is CASRDQRYEQYF. J is TRBJ2-7 and V is TRBV2. CDR3 length: 12 amino acids. Germline CDR1 is SNHLY and CDR2 is FYNNEI.

J is TRBJ2-5 and V is TRBV29-1. Germline V lookup: CDR1 SQVTM, CDR2 ANQGSEA. This CDR3 comprises 13 residues. CDR3 protein: CSANSGYGGTQYF. The full variable domain, rest sourced from reference TRBV29-1 and TRBJ2-5, is SAVISQKPSRDICQRGTSLTIQCQVDSQVTMMFWYRQQPGQSLTLIATANQGSEATYESGFVIDKFPISRPNLTFSTLTVSNMSPEDSSIYLCSANSGYGGTQYFGPGTRLLVL.

This sequence joins TRBV27 and TRBJ1-1; TCRdb reports TRBD1, a call that lacks DNA to check it against. The germline V gene has CDR1 MNHEY and CDR2 SMNVEV (reference sequence). This CDR3 has 14 amino acids. Here the CDR3 reads CASSLGGGGTEAFF.

The CDR3 region is CSAISGTSGRDEQYF. The chain is built from TRBV20-1 and TRBJ2-7; the D call of TRBD1 rests on TCRdb alone, since no DNA is present to check it. CDR1 and CDR2 (germline): DFQATT, SNEGSKA (reference sequence). CDR3 size: 15 residues.

V and J are TRBV29-1 and TRBJ2-1; absent DNA, TCRdb's TRBD1 call cannot be checked. Germline V lookup: CDR1 SQVTM, CDR2 ANQGSEA. CDR3 length: 15 amino acids. CDR3 sequence reads: CSVELRDRRNNEQFF.

The rearrangement links TRBV4-3 to TRBJ1-1; no DNA is available, so the TRBD1 call from TCRdb remains unchecked. CDR3 length: 14 amino acids. Germline values: CDR1 LGHNA, CDR2 YSLEER. The chain's CDR3 is CASSQSQGYPEAFF.

The genes are TRBV7-9 and TRBJ2-7; lacking DNA, the TRBD1 call made by TCRdb goes unchecked. The germline gives CDR1 SEHNR, CDR2 FQNEAQ (reference sequence). CDR3 size: 15 residues. CDR3 loop: CASSPPLAELYEQYF.

The chain is built from TRBV6-2 or TRBV6-3 and TRBJ2-1. The CDR3 sequence is 16 residues long. Germline CDR1 reads MNHEY; CDR2 reads SVGEGT. CDR3 protein: CASSSHTIGRNNEQFF.

The genes are TRBV7-8 and TRBJ1-2; TCRdb returns TRBD1, unconfirmable since there is no DNA. The germline V gene has CDR1 SGHVS and CDR2 FQNEAQ. This CDR3 spans 15 amino acids. This chain's CDR3 is CASSTNRGDPYGYTF.

V and J are TRBV12-3 or TRBV12-4 and TRBJ2-7; absent DNA, TCRdb's TRBD2 call cannot be checked. The CDR3 spans 14 residues. The chain's CDR3 is CASSFQGPWDEQYF.

This chain connects TRBV29-1 to TRBJ2-2; there is no DNA to check the TCRdb D call of TRBD2. This CDR3 spans 11 amino acids. Germline-derived CDR1 and CDR2 are SQVTM and ANQGSEA. CDR3 region: CSGSGGGELVF.

This sequence joins TRBV9 and TRBJ2-7; absent DNA, TCRdb's TRBD2 call cannot be checked. CDR1 and CDR2 (germline): SGDLS, YYNGEE. The CDR3 spans 14 residues. The CDR3 sequence is CASSVGDSSYEQYF.

This chain joins TRBV29-1 and TRBJ2-1; TCRdb outputs TRBD2, but without DNA this stays unchecked. Germline values: CDR1 SQVTM, CDR2 ANQGSEA. The CDR3 runs 13 residues. CDR3 in amino acids: CSAGTSGVGMQFF.

The chain employs TRBV5-1 and TRBJ1-2. The CDR3 is made up of 13 amino acids. CDR1 and CDR2 (germline): SGHRS, YFSETQ. CDR3 residues: CASSTDRDAGYTF.

CDR3 sequence reads: CASSPGGKNEQYF. The genes are TRBV27 and TRBJ2-7; TCRdb indicates TRBD1, and absent DNA this call remains unverified. This CDR3 has 13 amino acids. CDR1 is MNHEY and CDR2 is SMNVEV in the germline V gene (reference sequence).

The rearrangement uses TRBV28 and TRBJ2-7; absent DNA, TCRdb's TRBD2 call cannot be checked. The CDR3 loop spans 15 amino acids. CDR1 and CDR2 (germline): MDHEN, SYDVKM. The CDR3 sequence: CASSLTGLISYEQYF.

The chain recombines TRBV28 with TRBJ1-5. Per germline, CDR1 MDHEN and CDR2 SYDVKM. This CDR3 comprises 16 residues. The CDR3 reads CASTFASRAFGQPQHF.